This TCR beta chain derives from a study of cytomegalovirus exposure and HLA in healthy donors. General study results and limits: For most TCR sequences rarity was the rule, although some public TCRs occurred in many donors. CMV serostatus was the sole immune exposure information available.

Trimming removed 4 bases from V and 3 bases from J, with 11 bases in between. The CDR3 totals 14 residues. Germline CDR1 is SGHAT and CDR2 is FQNNGV. To note about this clone: Antigen: not known.

The PCR employed 60 Vbeta primers together with 13 Jbeta primers. Some clones are missing from TCRdb's copy, which holds only in-frame ones; the method was immunoSEQ multiplex PCR. The sample has some 99,000 clones, approximately 76% seen once. J is TRBJ2-3 and V is TRBV11-2; D unclear. What was sequenced was PBMCs. This receptor was obtained from a man between 40 and 49 years old in good health and CMV-seronegative. The CDR3 here is CASSSTSRTDTQYF. The CDR3 DNA reads as TGTGCCAGCAGCTCAACCTCCCGGACAGATACGCAGTATTTT.